The 14 T cell receptor beta chains below were found in one sample sequenced in a study of T cell clonality in common variable immunodeficiency. Their antigens remain unidentified. Study observations and caveats: Fewer deletions and N-nucleotide insertions were reportedly seen in common variable immunodeficiency TCR beta sequences.

Measured with immunoSEQ multiplex PCR; TCRdb has only the in-frame clones, and not every one. The sample was found to contain about 20,000 clones, and every one recurs. Source material: peripheral blood mononuclear cells. These receptors all come from a human donor with common variable immunodeficiency.

This clone was picked up a small number of times. The read ends 3 residues shy of where the CDR3 ends; the end is completed using the germline J gene. This chain links TRBV18 with TRBJ2-5, with D tentatively TRBD2 (6 bases). V lost 5 bases, J lost 5 bases, and 18 bases lay in between. The CDR3 spans 15 residues. From germline, CDR1 is KGHSH and CDR2 LQKENI. CDR3 DNA (partial): TGTGCCAGCTCAGTAGGGACTCCCCAGCGGGAGACC. It specifies CASSVGTPQRET. The CDR3 reads in full as CASSVGTPQRETQYF.

Only a few counts were recorded for this clone. The CDR3 sequence: CASSISWTGIGQPQHF. The sequenced CDR3 bases are TGTGCCAGTAGTATATCTTGGACGGGGATAGGTCAGCCC. The V call is TRBV19, the J call TRBJ1-5; D gene ambiguous. The CDR3 extends 3 residues past the end of the read, so its final part is completed from the germline J gene. The CDR3 has 16 amino acids. CDR1 is LNHDA, CDR2 SQIVND, per germline (reference sequence). The ends were cut back, 2 bases at V and 6 bases at J, with 17 bases in the middle.

This clone has more than one count but fewer than ten. The read comes to an end 3 residues before the CDR3 does, leaving the germline J gene to fill in the end. At the DNA level, this CDR3 is encoded by other sequences in the same sample as well. This chain connects TRBV19 to TRBJ1-5; 8 bases map to TRBD1. Germline-derived CDR1 and CDR2 are LNHDA and SQIVND (reference sequence). With 3 bases clipped from V and 6 bases from J, the junction kept 4 bases outside the gene matches. CDR3 length equals 14 residues. This CDR3 is CASSISTGAQPQHF. CDR3 DNA (partial): TGTGCCAGTAGTATCTCGACAGGGGCTCAGCCC.

This clone was recorded a few times. The read terminates 3 residues before the CDR3 end, so the remaining end is supplied by the germline J gene. The sample carries other DNA sequences with the same CDR3. This chain joins TRBV18 and TRBJ1-1; the match to TRBD1 covers 11 bases. The CDR3 extends over 16 amino acids. The germline CDR1 and CDR2 sequences are KGHSH and LQKENI. V was pared by 6 bases and J by 5 bases, with 11 bases of the junction left unmatched. The CDR3 DNA, read in part, is TGTGCCAGCTCGTTCGGACAGGGGGCATTAGGTACTGAA. As protein: CASSFGQGALGTE. The whole CDR3 reads CASSFGQGALGTEAFF.

This clone was picked up a small number of times. From the germline J gene comes the end of the CDR3, since the read stops 3 residues before it. The chain combines TRBV19 with TRBJ2-7; tentatively, D is TRBD2 (5 bases). Germline CDR1 reads LNHDA; CDR2 reads SQIVND (reference sequence). V was shortened by 7 bases and J by 2 bases, with 15 bases between the two germline ends. The CDR3 runs 14 residues. Here the CDR3 reads CASKRGIGAYEQYF. Incomplete CDR3 DNA: TGTGCCAGTAAACGGGGAATTGGGGCCTACGAG.

For this clone: The read ends 3 residues shy of where the CDR3 ends; the end is completed using the germline J gene. The chain employs TRBV11-2 and TRBJ2-1; a weak D match, TRBD1 (5 bases). Trimming pared 3 bases from V and 0 bases from J, leaving 9 bases between. The CDR3 runs to 15 residues. CDR1 SGHAT and CDR2 FQNNGV come from the germline V gene. The CDR3 here is CASSLDTPSYNEQFF. The part of the CDR3 DNA that was read is TGTGCCAGCAGCTTGGACACACCCTCCTACAATGAG.

On this clone: The observed sequence ends 3 residues before the CDR3 terminus, with the missing tail filled in from the germline J gene. This sequence joins TRBV30 and TRBJ2-1, with 14 bases aligning to TRBD2. V dropped 1 base and J dropped 9; count of bases not matched to a gene: 8. Germline V gene sequence: CDR1 GTSNPN, CDR2 SVGIG (reference sequence). CDR3 length equals 16 residues. The CDR3 is CAWSATTSGRAGEQFF. Partial CDR3 DNA: TGTGCCTGGAGTGCCACGACTAGCGGGAGGGCCGGTGAG.

This clone was found a few times. The CDR3 end falls 3 residues outside the read, so it is completed with the germline J gene. The rearrangement joins TRBV30 to TRBJ2-7; a weak D match, TRBD2 (6 bases). Germline V gene data show CDR1 as GTSNPN and CDR2 as SVGIG (reference sequence). The CDR3 covers 15 residues. Deletions cut 3 bases from V and 6 bases from J, with 21 bases between. The sequenced part of the CDR3 DNA is TGTGCCTGGAGCGGAAGATTAAGGGGAGGAGGCGAG. This translates into CAWSGRLRGGGE. The complete CDR3 protein is CAWSGRLRGGGEQYF.

This clone has a handful of counts. The CDR3 loop reads CASSSTGQETQYF. The sequenced part of the CDR3 DNA is TGTGCCAGTAGTTCCACAGGTCAAGAGACC. The chain links TRBV19 to TRBJ2-5, with D possibly TRBD1 on 5 matching bases. The CDR3 end is not reached by the read, which stops 3 residues before it; the germline J gene fills it in. The germline gives CDR1 LNHDA, CDR2 SQIVND (reference sequence). V was trimmed by 5 bases and J by 2 bases, leaving 9 bases between them. This CDR3 region has 13 residues.

This chain's CDR3 is CAWKKGQANTGELFF. The CDR3 DNA, read in part, is TGTGCCTGGAAGAAGGGACAGGCTAACACCGGGGAG. The gene calls are TRBV30 and TRBJ2-2; 8 bases line up with TRBD1. The read is 3 residues too short to cover the CDR3 end, so that end is filled in from the germline J gene. J lost 2 bases, V lost 4 bases, and 6 bases had no gene match. Germline CDR1 and CDR2: GTSNPN and SVGIG (reference sequence). The CDR3 totals 15 residues.

This clone is medium-sized in the sample. A junction end diverges from the germline sequence, so it may reflect a read error. The DNA ends 3 residues before the CDR3 does, and the rest of the CDR3 is filled in from the germline J gene. The chain joins TRBV4-2 to TRBJ1-2; no clear D. CDR1 is LGHNA and CDR2 is YNFKEQ in the germline V gene. The CDR3 is made up of 13 amino acids. This CDR3 reads CASSQPGEFGYTF. CDR3 bases read: TGCGCCAGCAGCCAACCCGGGGAATTTGGC.

Note on this clone: From the germline J gene comes the end of the CDR3, since the read stops 3 residues before it. The V and J genes are TRBV19 and TRBJ1-2; the match to TRBD1 covers 12 bases. Germline lookup yields CDR1 LNHDA and CDR2 SQIVND (reference sequence). V was pared by 4 bases and J by 3 bases, with 6 bases of the junction left unmatched. The CDR3 spans 16 residues. CDR3 sequence reads: CASSTTGQGAHYGYTF. The covered CDR3 bases are TGTGCCAGTAGTACCACGGGACAGGGGGCCCACTATGGC.

Regarding this clone: The sequenced fragment ends 3 residues before the CDR3 boundary, so the rest is inferred from the germline J gene. The chain joins TRBV30 to TRBJ1-2; possible D gene TRBD1, 5 bases. This CDR3 region has 11 residues. V was pared by 5 bases and J by 4 bases, with 8 bases between. Germline V gene sequence: CDR1 GTSNPN, CDR2 SVGIG (reference sequence). The CDR3 sequence is CAWQGSYGYTF. The covered CDR3 bases are TGTGCCTGGCAGGGATCCTATGGC.

Comment on this clone: Read data end 3 residues before the CDR3 end; the end is taken from the germline J gene. This chain connects TRBV30 to TRBJ2-1, with TRBD2 matching 11 bases. V lost 3 bases and J lost 5; bases outside the gene matches: 3. Germline CDR1 is GTSNPN and CDR2 is SVGIG (reference sequence). The length of the CDR3 is 14 residues. The CDR3 loop reads CAWRGLAVNNEQFF. The part of the CDR3 DNA that was read is TGTGCCTGGAGGGGACTAGCGGTGAACAATGAG. The full variable domain, with the rest looked up from reference TRBV30 and TRBJ2-1, is SQTIHQWPATLVQPVGSPLSLECTVEGTSNPNLYWYRQAAGRGLQLLFYSVGIGQISSEVPQNLSASRPQDRQFILSSKKLLLSDSGFYLCAWRGLAVNNEQFFGPGTRLTVL.